What follows describes a single T cell receptor beta chain. Its antigen has not been determined. The record has no base qualities; no much larger clone is one base away. V is cut back by 5 bases and J by 4 bases, with 13 bases in the junction unmatched. The CDR3 numbers 17 residues from cysteine through phenylalanine. The DNA shown is the 51-base CDR3, in frame from base 1. The germline V gene encodes CDR1 SGHAT and CDR2 FQNNGV. This specimen belongs to a study of CD8 T cells in ankylosing spondylitis (dated by TCRdb to about 2017). Regarding the complete study: The study set out to find disease-linked TCR variants by profiling T cell receptor beta repertoires in ankylosing spondylitis patients and healthy donors. The whole study cohort included 85 to 120 healthy donors and 20 to 30 ankylosing spondylitis patients. Samples of peripheral blood were taken, and for ankylosing spondylitis patients, synovial fluid was collected as well. The paper as a whole reports these results and caveats: Blood from ankylosing spondylitis patients appeared to be characterized by a TCR beta motif made up of seven or eight highly homologous amino acid variants. The disease-linked clones were reported to be significantly enriched in matched synovial fluid samples from ankylosing spondylitis patients. In peripheral blood, the disease-linked clones were found at relatively low frequencies and had a CD8+ phenotype. Some TCR beta motif variants had previously been reported in synovial fluid and blood of reactive arthritis patients, which suggested common disease-initiation mechanisms.

Sequencing instrument: Illumina HiSeq 2500. TCR beta libraries were prepared by quantitative 5'-RACE with molecular barcodes. The study's processing was this. A new computational method, built on a probabilistic model of VDJ rearrangement, was used to identify disease-linked TCR variants. The raw public data were reprocessed by TCRdb itself: fastp quality trimming at Q25, MiXCR clonotype calling, in-frame beta chains only. Duplicate CDR3 protein sequences are folded into a single record with the most common DNA and genes. These V and J calls originate from TCRdb's pipeline instead of the authors' own analysis. In this sample the table shows about 350,000 distinct CDR3 sequences, approximately 22% of which occur a single time. The ten largest clones capture around 13% of the sample.

The receptor was derived from a male donor with ankylosing spondylitis or in good health (not recorded which). This chain joins TRBV11-2 to TRBJ2-1; 8 bases in between match TRBD2. Sequenced material: blood, either unsorted or a sorted T cell fraction (not recorded which). The CDR3 amino acid sequence is: CASSRLGAGDLYNEQFF. The DNA sequence is as follows: TGTGCCAGCAGCCGATTAGGAGCGGGGGACCTATACAATGAGCAGTTCTTC.